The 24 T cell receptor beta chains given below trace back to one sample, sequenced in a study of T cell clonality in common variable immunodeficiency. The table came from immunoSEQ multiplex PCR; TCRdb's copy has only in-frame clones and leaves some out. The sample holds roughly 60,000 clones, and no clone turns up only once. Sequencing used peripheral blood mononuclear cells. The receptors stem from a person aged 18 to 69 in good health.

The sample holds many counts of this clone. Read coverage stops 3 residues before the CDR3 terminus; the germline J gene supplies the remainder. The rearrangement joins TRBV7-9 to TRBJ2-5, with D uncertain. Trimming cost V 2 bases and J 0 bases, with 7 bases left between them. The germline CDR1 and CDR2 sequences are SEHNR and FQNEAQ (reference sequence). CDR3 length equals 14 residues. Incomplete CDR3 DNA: TGTGCCAGCAGCTTATCTGTGTACCAAGAGACC. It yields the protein CASSLSVYQET. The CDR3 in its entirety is CASSLSVYQETQYF.

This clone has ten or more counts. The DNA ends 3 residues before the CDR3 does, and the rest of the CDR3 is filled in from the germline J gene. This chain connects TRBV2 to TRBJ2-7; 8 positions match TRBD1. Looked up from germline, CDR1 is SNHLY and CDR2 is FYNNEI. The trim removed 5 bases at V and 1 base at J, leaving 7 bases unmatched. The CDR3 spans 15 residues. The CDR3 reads CASSPAGTGSYEQYF. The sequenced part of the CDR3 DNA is TGTGCCAGCAGTCCCGCCGGGACAGGTTCCTACGAG.

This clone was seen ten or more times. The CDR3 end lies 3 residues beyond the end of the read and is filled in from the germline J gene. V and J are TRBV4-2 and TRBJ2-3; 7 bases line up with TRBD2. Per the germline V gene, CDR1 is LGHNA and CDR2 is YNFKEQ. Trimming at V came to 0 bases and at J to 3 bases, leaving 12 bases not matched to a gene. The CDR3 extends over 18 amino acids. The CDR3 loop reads CASSQDLGLAAITDTQYF. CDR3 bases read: TGTGCCAGCAGCCAAGATCTAGGCCTAGCGGCAATTACAGATACG.

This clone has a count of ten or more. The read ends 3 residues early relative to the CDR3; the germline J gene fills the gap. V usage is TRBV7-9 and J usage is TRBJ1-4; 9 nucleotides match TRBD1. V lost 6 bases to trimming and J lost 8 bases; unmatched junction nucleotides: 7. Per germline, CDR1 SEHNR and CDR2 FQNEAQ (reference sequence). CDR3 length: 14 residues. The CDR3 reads CASSSGTGSEKLFF. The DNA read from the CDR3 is TGTGCCAGCAGTTCCGGGACAGGGAGCGAAAAA.

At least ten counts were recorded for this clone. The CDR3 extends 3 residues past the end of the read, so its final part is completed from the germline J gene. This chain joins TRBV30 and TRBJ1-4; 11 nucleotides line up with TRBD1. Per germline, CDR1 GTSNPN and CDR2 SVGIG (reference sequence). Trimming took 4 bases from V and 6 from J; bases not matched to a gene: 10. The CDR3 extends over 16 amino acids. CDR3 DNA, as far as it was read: TGTGCCTGGATGCCGCATCGGGGACAGGGGGATGAAAAA. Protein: CAWMPHRGQGDEK. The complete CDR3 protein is CAWMPHRGQGDEKLFF.

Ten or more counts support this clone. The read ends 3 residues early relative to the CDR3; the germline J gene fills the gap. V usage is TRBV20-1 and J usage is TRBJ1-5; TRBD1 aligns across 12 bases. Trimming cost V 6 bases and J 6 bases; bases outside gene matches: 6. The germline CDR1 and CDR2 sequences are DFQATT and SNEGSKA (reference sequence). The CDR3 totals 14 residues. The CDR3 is CSATGTGGGQPQHF. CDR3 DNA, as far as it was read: TGCAGTGCCACCGGGACAGGGGGCGGTCAGCCC.

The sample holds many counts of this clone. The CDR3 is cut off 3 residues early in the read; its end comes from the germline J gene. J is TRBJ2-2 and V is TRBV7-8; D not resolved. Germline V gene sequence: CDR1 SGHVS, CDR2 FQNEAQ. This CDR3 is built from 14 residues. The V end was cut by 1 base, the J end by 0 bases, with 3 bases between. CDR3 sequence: CASSLEANTGELFF. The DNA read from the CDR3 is TGTGCCAGCAGCTTAGAGGCGAACACCGGGGAG. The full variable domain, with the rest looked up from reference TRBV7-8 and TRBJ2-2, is GAGVSQSPRYKVAKRGQDVALRCDPISGHVSLFWYQQALGQGPEFLTYFQNEAQLDKSGLPSDRFFAERPEGSVSTLKIQRTQQEDSAVYLCASSLEANTGELFFGEGSRLTVL.

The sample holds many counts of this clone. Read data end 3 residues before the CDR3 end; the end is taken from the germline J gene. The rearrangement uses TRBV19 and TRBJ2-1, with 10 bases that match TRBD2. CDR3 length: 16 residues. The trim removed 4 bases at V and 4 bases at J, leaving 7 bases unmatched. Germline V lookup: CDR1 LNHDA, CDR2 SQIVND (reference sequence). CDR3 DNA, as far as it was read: TGTGCCAGTAGTAGCCTAAGCGGGAGGGGTTACAATGAG. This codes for CASSSLSGRGYNE. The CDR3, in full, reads CASSSLSGRGYNEQFF.

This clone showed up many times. The sequenced part of the CDR3 DNA is TGCGCCAGCAGCCCGGTCCAGCGGAGCAGATACGAG. It yields the protein CASSPVQRSRYE. The whole CDR3 region reads CASSPVQRSRYEQYF. V and J are TRBV5-1 and TRBJ2-7, with a possible D match to TRBD2 (5 bases). The read halts 3 residues ahead of the CDR3 end, with the missing end drawn from the germline J gene. The germline V and J ends were trimmed by 4 bases and 4 bases, with 18 bases remaining between them. In germline, CDR1 is SGHRS, CDR2 YFSETQ. CDR3 size: 15 residues.

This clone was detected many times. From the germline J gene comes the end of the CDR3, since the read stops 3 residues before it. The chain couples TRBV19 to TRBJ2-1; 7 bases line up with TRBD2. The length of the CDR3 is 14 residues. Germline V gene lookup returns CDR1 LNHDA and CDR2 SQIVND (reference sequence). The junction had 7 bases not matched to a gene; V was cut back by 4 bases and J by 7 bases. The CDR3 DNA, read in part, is TGTGCCAGTAGTACCATGGGGGGAGGGAATGAG. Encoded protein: CASSTMGGGNE. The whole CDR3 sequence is CASSTMGGGNEQFF.

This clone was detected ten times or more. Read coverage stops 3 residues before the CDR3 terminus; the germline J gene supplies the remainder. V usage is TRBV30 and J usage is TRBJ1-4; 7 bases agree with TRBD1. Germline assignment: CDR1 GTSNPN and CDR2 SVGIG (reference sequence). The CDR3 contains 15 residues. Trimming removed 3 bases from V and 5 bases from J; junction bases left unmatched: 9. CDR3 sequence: CAWSSAATGNEKLFF. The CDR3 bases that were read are TGTGCCTGGAGCTCCGCCGCGACAGGGAATGAAAAA.

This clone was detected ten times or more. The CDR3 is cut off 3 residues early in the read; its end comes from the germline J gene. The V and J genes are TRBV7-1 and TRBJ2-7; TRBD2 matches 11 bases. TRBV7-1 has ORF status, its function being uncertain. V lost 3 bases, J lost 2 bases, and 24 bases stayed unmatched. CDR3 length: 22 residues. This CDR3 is CASSSKQGISSGRAGSTYEQYF. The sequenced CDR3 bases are TGTGCCAGCAGCTCGAAACAGGGTATCAGTAGCGGGAGGGCCGGTTCGACCTACGAG.

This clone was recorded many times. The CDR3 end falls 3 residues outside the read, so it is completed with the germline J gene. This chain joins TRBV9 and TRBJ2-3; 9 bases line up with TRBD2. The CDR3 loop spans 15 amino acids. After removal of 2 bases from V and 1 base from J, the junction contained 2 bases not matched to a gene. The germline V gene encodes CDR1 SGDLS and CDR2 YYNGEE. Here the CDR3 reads CASSVSGSGTDTQYF. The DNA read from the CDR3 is TGTGCCAGCAGCGTTAGCGGGAGTGGCACAGATACG.

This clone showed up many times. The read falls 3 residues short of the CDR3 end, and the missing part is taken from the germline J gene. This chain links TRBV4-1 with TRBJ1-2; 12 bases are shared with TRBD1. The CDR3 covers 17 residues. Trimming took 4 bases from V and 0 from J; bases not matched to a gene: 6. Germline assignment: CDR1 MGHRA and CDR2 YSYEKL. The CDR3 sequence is CASSPGQGATTNYGYTF. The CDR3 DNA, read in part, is TGCGCCAGCAGCCCGGGACAGGGGGCTACTACTAACTATGGC.

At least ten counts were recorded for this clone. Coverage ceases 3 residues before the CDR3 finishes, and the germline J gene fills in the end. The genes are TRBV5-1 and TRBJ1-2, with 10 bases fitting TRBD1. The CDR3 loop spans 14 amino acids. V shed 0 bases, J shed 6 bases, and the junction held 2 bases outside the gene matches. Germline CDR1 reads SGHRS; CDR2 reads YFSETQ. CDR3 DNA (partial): TGCGCCAGCAGCTTGGGCGGACAGGGGGATGGC. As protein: CASSLGGQGDG. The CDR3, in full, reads CASSLGGQGDGYTF.

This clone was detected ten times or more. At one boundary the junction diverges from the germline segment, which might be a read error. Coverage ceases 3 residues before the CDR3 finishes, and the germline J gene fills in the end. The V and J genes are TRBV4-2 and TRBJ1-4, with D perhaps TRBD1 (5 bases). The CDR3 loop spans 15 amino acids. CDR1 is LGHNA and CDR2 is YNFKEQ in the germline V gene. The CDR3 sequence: CASSQGAWGGEKLFF. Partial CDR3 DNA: TGCGCCAGCAGCCAAGGGGCCTGGGGGGGTGAAAAA.

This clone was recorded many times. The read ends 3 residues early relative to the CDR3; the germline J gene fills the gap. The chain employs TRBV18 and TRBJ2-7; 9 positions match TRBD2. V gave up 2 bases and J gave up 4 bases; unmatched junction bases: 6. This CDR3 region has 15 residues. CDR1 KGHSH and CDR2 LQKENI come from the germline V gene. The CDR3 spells CASSPGSGSIYEQYF. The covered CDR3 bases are TGTGCCAGCTCACCAGGTAGCGGGAGTATTTACGAG.

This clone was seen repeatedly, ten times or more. The CDR3 bases that were read are TGTGCCAGCAGCCTCATCGGGGTGGTAGCGGGGGACAATGAG. Protein sequence: CASSLIGVVAGDNE. The entire CDR3 sequence reads CASSLIGVVAGDNEQFF. V and J are TRBV7-8 and TRBJ2-1, with 9 bases matching TRBD2. The read finishes 3 residues shy of the CDR3 end, and the germline J gene is used to complete it. The CDR3 has 17 amino acids. Germline V gene sequence: CDR1 SGHVS, CDR2 FQNEAQ. V lost 5 bases, J lost 5 bases, and 13 bases stayed unmatched.

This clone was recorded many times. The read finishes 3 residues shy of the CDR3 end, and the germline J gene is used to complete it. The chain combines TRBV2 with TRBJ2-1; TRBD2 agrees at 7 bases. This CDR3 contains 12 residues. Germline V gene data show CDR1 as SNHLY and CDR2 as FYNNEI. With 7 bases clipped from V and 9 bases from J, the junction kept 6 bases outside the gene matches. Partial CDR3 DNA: TGTGCCAGCAATGAGGCGGGGGTTGAG. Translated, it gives CASNEAGVE. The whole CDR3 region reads CASNEAGVEQFF.

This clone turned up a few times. The CDR3 bases that were read are TGTGCCAGCAGCCGGGGGGGGAGGGGAGCCTACGAG. It codes for CASSRGGRGAYE. The whole CDR3 reads CASSRGGRGAYEQYF. This chain uses TRBV5-4 with TRBJ2-7; 8 bases agree with TRBD2. The missing CDR3 end, 3 residues past where the read stops, is filled in from the germline J gene. CDR3 length: 15 amino acids. CDR1 is SGHNT and CDR2 is YYREEE in the germline V gene (reference sequence). Germline trimming cut 4 bases from V and 2 bases from J; bases unmatched to any gene: 8.

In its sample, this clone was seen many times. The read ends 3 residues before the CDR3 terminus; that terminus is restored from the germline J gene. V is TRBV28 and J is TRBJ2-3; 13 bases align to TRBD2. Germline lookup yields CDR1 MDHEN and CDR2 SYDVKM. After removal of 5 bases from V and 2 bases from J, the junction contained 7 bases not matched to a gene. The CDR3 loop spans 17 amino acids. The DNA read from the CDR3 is TGTGCCAGCAGTCGACTAGCGGGAGGAGTGGCCACAGATACG. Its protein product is CASSRLAGGVATDT. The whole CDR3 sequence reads CASSRLAGGVATDTQYF.

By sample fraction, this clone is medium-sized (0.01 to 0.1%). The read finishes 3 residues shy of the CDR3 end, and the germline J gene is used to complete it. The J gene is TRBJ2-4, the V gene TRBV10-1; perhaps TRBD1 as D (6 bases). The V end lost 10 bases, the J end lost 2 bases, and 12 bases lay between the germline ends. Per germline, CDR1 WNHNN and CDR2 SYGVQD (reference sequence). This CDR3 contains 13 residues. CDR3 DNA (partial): TGCGCCACCAGCCGGGACACCAAAAACATT. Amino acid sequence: CATSRDTKNI. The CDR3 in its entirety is CATSRDTKNIQYF.

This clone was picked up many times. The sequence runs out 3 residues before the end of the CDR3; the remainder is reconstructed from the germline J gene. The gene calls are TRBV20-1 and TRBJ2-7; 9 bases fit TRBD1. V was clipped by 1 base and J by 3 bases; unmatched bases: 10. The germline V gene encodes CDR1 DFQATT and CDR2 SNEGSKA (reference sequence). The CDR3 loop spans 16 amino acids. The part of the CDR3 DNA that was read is TGCAGTGCTAGAGGGCACAGGGGGCGCGTTAGCTACGAG. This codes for CSARGHRGRVSYE. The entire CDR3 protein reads CSARGHRGRVSYEQYF.

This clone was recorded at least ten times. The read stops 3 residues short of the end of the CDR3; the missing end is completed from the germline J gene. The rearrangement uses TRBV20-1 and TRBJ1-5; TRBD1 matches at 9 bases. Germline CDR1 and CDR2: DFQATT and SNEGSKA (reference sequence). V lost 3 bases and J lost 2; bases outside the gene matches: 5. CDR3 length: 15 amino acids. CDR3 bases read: TGCAGTGCTAGGGAACAGGGGGCGGGCAATCAGCCC. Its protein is CSAREQGAGNQP. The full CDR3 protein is CSAREQGAGNQPQHF.